This TCR beta chain was sequenced in a study of vaccination and CD4 T cells after COVID-19. Study-level information: A median of approximately 75 days (range 14 to 241) separated dose two from the taking of post-vaccine samples. Control cultures received a CEFX pool, an HIV-1 Nef pool, or no peptide. Whole-study results and caveats: It was found that, in convalescent patients, 304 of 307 vaccine-specific clones were spike mono-reactive.

Treatment specified: roughly 11-day PBMC culture with coronavirus spike peptide pools or control peptides (ViraFEST assay). Concerning this clonotype: What it binds is not known.

Cultured CD4+ T-cell DNA underwent Oncomine TCR Beta short-read sequencing. In TCRdb, the PCR reads were re-called with MiXCR into one record per CDR3 protein. Seen here are about 15,000 distinct CDR3 sequences, around 60% observed once, and the top ten hold roughly 12%. V lost 4 bases and J 2 bases, leaving 14 bases between the germline ends. The germline gives CDR1 MNHNS, CDR2 SASEGT. The CDR3 contains 16 residues. The sequenced sample was CD4+ T cells from blood, cultured in vitro. The V gene is TRBV6-1, the J gene TRBJ2-2; perhaps TRBD2 as D (5 bases). The TCR sequence derives from a human donor who had recovered from COVID-19. The CDR3 sequence is CASSGPSGSNTGELFF. The CDR3 DNA follows: TGTGCCAGCAGTGGACCCAGCGGAAGCAACACCGGGGAGCTGTTTTTT.